Each of the 26 T cell receptor beta chains below was sequenced from the same sample in a study of T cells in Graves' hyperthyroidism and ophthalmopathy. RNA transcripts served as the template for amplifying TCR beta CDR3 regions. The HTBI primer set was used in a first-round RT-PCR of the TCR CDR3. Each CDR3 protein is one row after TCRdb ran MiXCR on the multiplex PCR reads. This sample has about 600,000 distinct CDR3 sequences; around 14% occur once, and the top ten carry roughly 7%. The sequenced material came from blood. These receptors were obtained from a woman between 18 and 29 years old with Graves' ophthalmopathy.

This clonotype was seen a few times. The chain has TRBV13 and TRBJ2-1; 12 nucleotides line up with TRBD2. CDR1 and CDR2 from the germline V gene are PRHDT and FYEKMQ (reference sequence). The CDR3 has 20 amino acids. V shed 2 bases, J shed 5 bases, and the junction held 16 bases outside the gene matches. CDR3 amino acids: CASSLLPASGGGGLNNEQFF. Written as DNA, the CDR3 is TGTGCCAGCAGCTTACTCCCCGCTAGCGGGGGGGGTGGGTTAAACAATGAGCAGTTCTTC.

In this sample, this clonotype turned up many times. This chain joins TRBV6-1 and TRBJ2-5; 8 nucleotides agree with TRBD1. V lost 5 bases and J lost 1; bases outside the gene matches: 3. The germline V gene has CDR1 MNHNS and CDR2 SASEGT. The CDR3 runs to 14 residues. The CDR3 DNA follows: TGTGCCAGCAGTACCGACAGGGGCCAAGAGACCCAGTACTTC. This translates into CASSTDRGQETQYF.

Ten or more counts support this clonotype. V and J are TRBV6-1 and TRBJ1-1; possible D gene TRBD1, 5 bases. The CDR3 has 14 residues. Germline lookup yields CDR1 MNHNS and CDR2 SASEGT. V was trimmed by 7 bases and J by 1 base, leaving 13 bases between them. The CDR3 loop is CASNSHRRNTEAFF. CDR3 in DNA: TGTGCCAGCAACTCCCACAGGAGGAACACTGAAGCTTTCTTT.

This clonotype was counted a few times. Germline is not matched at one junction end, which may reflect a read error. Written as DNA, the CDR3 is TGTGCCGGCTCACCACCGGTGGGTACTGAAGCTTTCTTT. Its translation: CAGSPPVGTEAFF. The chain carries TRBV18 and TRBJ1-1; no definite D call. The length of the CDR3 is 13 residues. Germline-derived CDR1 and CDR2 are KGHSH and LQKENI.

This clonotype was recorded at least ten times. The gene calls are TRBV28 and TRBJ2-1, with 7 nucleotides matching TRBD2. CDR1 and CDR2 from the germline V gene are MDHEN and SYDVKM. V lost 7 bases, J lost 5 bases, and 11 bases stayed unmatched. The CDR3 totals 15 residues. The CDR3 reads CASNLAGGSHNEQFF. The CDR3 DNA follows: TGTGCCAGCAACCTCGCGGGCGGGAGCCACAATGAGCAGTTCTTC.

Note on this clonotype: Being one base from a much bigger clone, this may be a read error. V usage is TRBV15 and J usage is TRBJ2-3; 10 bases are a match to TRBD1. CDR3 length: 14 residues. The germline V gene has CDR1 LNHNV and CDR2 YYDKDF (reference sequence). The chain's CDR3 is CVTAGQGTTDTQYF. Here the CDR3 DNA reads TGTGTCACCGCGGGACAGGGGACAACAGATACGCAGTATTTT.

This clonotype appeared many times. The rearrangement uses TRBV20-1 and TRBJ2-7, with 10 bases that match TRBD1. V was clipped by 0 bases and J by 7 bases; unmatched bases: 3. This CDR3 is 13 amino acids long. Germline loops: CDR1 DFQATT, CDR2 SNEGSKA (reference sequence). The CDR3 sequence is CSARETGGWEQYF. CDR3 in DNA: TGCAGTGCTAGAGAGACAGGGGGCTGGGAGCAGTACTTC.

This clonotype has at least ten counts. This chain joins TRBV7-8 and TRBJ2-5; no definite D call. The ends were cut back, 5 bases at V and 2 bases at J, with 15 bases in the middle. Germline lookup yields CDR1 SGHVS and CDR2 FQNEAQ. The CDR3 extends over 15 amino acids. The CDR3 nucleotides read TGTGCCAGCAGCCCTTGGTCACAGAGGCAAGAGACCCAGTACTTC. Translated, it gives CASSPWSQRQETQYF.

Note on this clonotype: A much more abundant neighbour one base away suggests this may be a read error. The V call is TRBV4-2, the J call TRBJ2-1; 7 nucleotides agree with TRBD2. Germline V gene data show CDR1 as LGHNA and CDR2 as YNFKEQ. This CDR3 contains 16 residues. CDR3 residues: CASSQEGGSGSDEQSF. DNA for the CDR3: TGTGCCAGCAGCCAAGAGGGCGGGAGTGGGTCCGATGAGCAGTCCTTC.

This clonotype was found many times. The chain carries TRBV28 and TRBJ1-2; a possible D gene is TRBD1 (5 bases). The ends were cut back, 5 bases at V and 0 bases at J, with 13 bases in the middle. This CDR3 is built from 15 residues. Per germline, CDR1 MDHEN and CDR2 SYDVKM. The CDR3 protein is CASSVTGTANYGYTF. Written as DNA, the CDR3 is TGTGCCAGCAGTGTAACCGGGACGGCTAACTATGGCTACACCTTC.

This clonotype was detected ten times or more. The rearrangement uses TRBV29-1 and TRBJ2-3; possible D gene TRBD1, 5 bases. CDR3 length: 14 amino acids. Germline CDR1 and CDR2: SQVTM and ANQGSEA. Deletions cut 3 bases from V and 4 bases from J, with 14 bases between. The CDR3 DNA is TGCAGCGTTGATTCGGCAGGGTTCCCAGATACGCAGTATTTT. As protein: CSVDSAGFPDTQYF.

V is TRBV15 and J is TRBJ2-3; 9 bases align to TRBD2. The V gene's germline CDR1 is LNHNV and CDR2 YYDKDF (reference sequence). Trimming removed 0 bases from V and 2 bases from J; junction bases left unmatched: 6. CDR3 length equals 17 residues. This CDR3 reads CATSRDGLAGTTDTQYF. Written as DNA, the CDR3 is TGTGCCACCAGCAGAGATGGCCTAGCGGGAACCACAGATACGCAGTATTTT. Variable domain in full (rest from reference TRBV15 and TRBJ2-3): DAMVIQNPRYQVTQFGKPVTLSCSQTLNHNVMYWYQQKSSQAPKLLFHYYDKDFNNEADTPDNFQSRRPNTSFCFLDIRSPGLGDTAMYLCATSRDGLAGTTDTQYFGPGTRLTVL.

This clonotype was counted ten times or more. This chain connects TRBV28 to TRBJ2-1, with 7 bases that match TRBD1. The CDR3 has 15 residues. Germline V gives CDR1 MDHEN, CDR2 SYDVKM. V shed 5 bases and J 2 bases; nucleotides not matched to a gene: 6. CDR3 protein: CASSPSTGAYNEQFF. CDR3 in DNA: TGTGCCAGCAGTCCATCCACAGGGGCCTACAATGAGCAGTTCTTC.

This clonotype was picked up many times. The V call is TRBV27, the J call TRBJ2-5, with D possibly matching TRBD2 (7 bases). Germline V gene sequence: CDR1 MNHEY, CDR2 SMNVEV (reference sequence). Trimming took 0 bases from V and 5 from J, leaving 22 bases between them. CDR3 length: 18 amino acids. This CDR3 reads CASSLSTHSWGGPETQYF. Here the CDR3 DNA reads TGTGCCAGCAGTTTATCCACACACTCTTGGGGGGGCCCCGAGACCCAGTACTTC.

This clonotype has ten or more counts. This CDR3 reads CASSSRGTSYEQYF. DNA of the CDR3: TGTGCCAGCAGTTCACGAGGGACATCCTACGAGCAGTACTTC. The chain employs TRBV12-3 or TRBV12-4 and TRBJ2-7; D is possibly TRBD1 (6 bases). This CDR3 has 14 amino acids. V gave up 4 bases and J gave up 1 base, with 11 bases separating them.

A single count supports this clonotype. The chain couples TRBV7-2 to TRBJ2-4, with D possibly matching TRBD2 (6 bases). Trimming left V 0 bases short and J 4 bases short, with 10 bases between. Germline assignment: CDR1 SGHTA and CDR2 FQGNSA. CDR3 length: 15 amino acids. This chain's CDR3 is CASSLAGGGKNIQYF. The CDR3 DNA reads as TGTGCCAGCAGCTTAGCGGGAGGCGGGAAAAACATTCAGTACTTC.

On this clonotype itself: At one of its ends the junction is not consistent with the germline gene, which may arise from a read error. V and J are TRBV7-9 and TRBJ2-1; D not resolved. CDR1 SEHNR and CDR2 FQNEAQ come from the germline V gene (reference sequence). This CDR3 is built from 12 residues. The CDR3 DNA reads TGTGCCAGCAGCTTGACATACAATGGGCAGTTCTTC. Its translation is CASSLTYNGQFF.

This clonotype has more than one count but fewer than ten. It may be a read error: a sequence one base away is much more abundant. The rearrangement uses TRBV7-2 and TRBJ2-7, with TRBD2 identical over 12 bases. V trimming: 8 bases; J trimming: 6 bases; junction bases outside the gene matches: 11. The CDR3 covers 15 residues. The germline gives CDR1 SGHTA, CDR2 FQGNSA. CDR3 DNA: TGTGCCAGCGGCCCCGTTGGACTAGCGGGACCCGAGCAGTACTTC. This encodes CASGPVGLAGPEQYF.

This clonotype was counted only a few times. The CDR3 DNA sequence: TGTGCCAGCAGCCACCACACCGGGACAGGGGGCAACGAGCAGTACTTC. Translating gives CASSHHTGTGGNEQYF. The rearrangement uses TRBV16 and TRBJ2-7; 12 positions match TRBD1. With V trimmed by 3 bases and J by 5 bases, 8 bases remained unmatched. The CDR3 sequence is 16 residues long. Germline assignment: CDR1 KGHSY and CDR2 FQNENV.

In its sample, this clonotype was seen many times. J is TRBJ1-3 and V is TRBV30; TRBD1 might be the D (5 bases). CDR3 length: 13 residues. Trimming pared 5 bases from V and 1 base from J, leaving 9 bases between. CDR1 and CDR2 (germline): GTSNPN, SVGIG (reference sequence). The CDR3 protein is CAWAGTSGNTIYF. Here the CDR3 DNA reads TGTGCCTGGGCCGGGACTTCTGGAAACACCATATATTTT.

As to this clonotype: A junction boundary mismatches the germline segment, possibly from a read error. CDR3 bases: TGTGCCAGCAGTCTAAGGTACGGGCAGTACTTC. It encodes CASSLRYGQYF. The chain links TRBV28 to TRBJ2-7; no reliable D call. CDR3 length equals 11 residues. In germline, CDR1 is MDHEN, CDR2 SYDVKM.

This clonotype has just a few counts. The rearrangement joins TRBV2 to TRBJ2-7; D might be TRBD1 (6 bases). The CDR3 covers 14 residues. V was shortened by 6 bases and J by 2 bases, with 14 bases between the two germline ends. The germline V gene encodes CDR1 SNHLY and CDR2 FYNNEI. The DNA for the CDR3 is TGTGCCAGCAGCGTGGGGACAAGTACCTACGAGCAGTACTTC. It translates to CASSVGTSTYEQYF.

This clonotype was observed at least ten times. The rearrangement links TRBV28 to TRBJ2-2; D unresolved. V was shortened by 5 bases and J by 6 bases, with 10 bases between the two germline ends. The V gene's germline CDR1 is MDHEN and CDR2 SYDVKM. The CDR3 sequence is 13 residues long. CDR3 DNA: TGTGCCAGCAGTAAGGATGCACCCGGGGAGCTGTTTTTT. Amino acid sequence: CASSKDAPGELFF.

The V gene is TRBV29-1, the J gene TRBJ2-7; 13 bases line up with TRBD2. The CDR3 contains 14 residues. With V trimmed by 5 bases and J by 2 bases, 3 bases remained unmatched. Germline V lookup: CDR1 SQVTM, CDR2 ANQGSEA. CDR3: CSVTGTSGTYEQYF. Written as DNA, the CDR3 is TGCAGCGTTACTGGGACTAGCGGGACCTACGAGCAGTACTTC.

The gene calls are TRBV4-2 and TRBJ2-5; 10 bases agree with TRBD1. The CDR3 length is 14 residues. CDR1 and CDR2 (germline): LGHNA, YNFKEQ. The junction had 3 bases not matched to a gene; V was cut back by 5 bases and J by 3 bases. CDR3 residues: CASSYGTGEETQYF. Here the CDR3 DNA reads TGTGCCAGCAGCTACGGGACAGGGGAAGAGACCCAGTACTTC.

As for this clonotype: The final CDR3 position lacks the conserved phenylalanine or tryptophan, pointing to a likely read error. The genes are TRBV18 and TRBJ1-2; a weak D match, TRBD1 (6 bases). Germline-derived CDR1 and CDR2 are KGHSH and LQKENI. This CDR3 comprises 15 residues. The V end was cut by 0 bases, the J end by 2 bases, with 10 bases between. As DNA, the CDR3 is TGTGCCAGCTCACCACCGGGGGGCTCGAACTATGGCTACACCCTC. Its protein is CASSPPGGSNYGYTL.